This T cell receptor (beta chain) was captured by sequencing in a study of cytomegalovirus exposure and HLA in healthy donors (TCRdb year 2017). Notes on the research overall: An earlier analysis of roughly 630 of the donors reported about 290 Gb of sequence data and 100 million to 130 million unique TCR beta sequences from about 179 million T cells. About 280 gigabases of sequencing data and approximately 91 million unique TCR sequences made up an early release that covered several hundred HLA-typed donors. Among the roughly 400 genotyped donors, around 79% belonged to the genetic ancestry cluster associated with self-reported Caucasian donors. The study aimed to test whether signatures of past pathogen exposure could be identified by cataloging public T cell receptors. Using immunosequencing, the study profiled T cell repertoires from 640 or so subjects and related those repertoires to cytomegalovirus serostatus. In addition to the first cohort of 666 subjects, a separate validation cohort of 120 different subjects was used. The study combined high-throughput TCR immunosequencing, statistical association of individual TCRs with disease status, and machine learning to predict cytomegalovirus infection status. To study patterns of TCR occurrence, a later analysis re-analyzed previously published TCR beta repertoires from several hundred donors and added high-resolution HLA genotyping. The later analysis used no new phenotypic data to find candidate immune exposures, relying instead on TCR beta sequences and their occurrence across donors. In an earlier analysis of 550 to 700 of the donors, high-throughput TCR beta sequencing was used to judge whether each TCR beta V gene segment behaved as functional or pseudogenic. Donor age, sex, ethnicity and CMV serostatus were collected together with the repertoire data. In a later genetic analysis, genome-wide SNP genotypes for about 65% of the 666 donors were used, and that subset was treated as a discovery cohort. Every repertoire in the discovery cohort had been generated on one and the same sequencing platform. HLA typing covered class I and class II loci at four-digit resolution. Typing coverage differed by locus: A, B, C, DRB1 and DQB1 were typed in roughly 629-630 donors, DQA1 in roughly 500, DPA1 in 600 to 610, and DPB1 in just under 490. Several DR-DQ haplotypes were handled as single units for association and clustering because linkage in the cohort was strong. Among some 400 genotyped donors of the cohort, an average of about 220,000 unique TCR beta nucleotide sequences was sequenced per donor, of which roughly 17% were non-productive. The investigation overall reported the following: Because counts were too low, roughly 16 rarely observed V segments, including chromosome 9 orphons, were excluded from the earlier analysis of under 650 of the donors. HLA typing was unavailable for some donors at each locus, so association tests used only the typed subset. In this cohort, only TCR beta chains were sequenced, and detectable features were limited by the absence of alpha or paired-chain data. A later analysis found that TCR association rates varied across HLA loci, with DRB1 alleles showing the most associated TCRs and HLA-C alleles the fewest. For the cohort, immune exposure information was limited to CMV serostatus. The sequencing pipeline was judged likely to have produced a cluster of highly shared sequence variants as a technical artifact. According to a later analysis, parvovirus B19, influenza, CMV and Epstein-Barr virus appeared linked to several top co-occurrence clusters. Correlated functional status among segregating V segments might be attributable to linkage disequilibrium, but an unknown experimental factor could not be ruled out. When HLA alleles, especially DR and DQ, strongly co-occurred, TCR associations were difficult to assign to individual alleles. The authors suggested that the approach could potentially be extended to other disease states and immunological phenotypes. At a false discovery rate of 0.05, a later analysis linked 15,000 to 20,000 TCR beta sequences to specific HLA alleles. Most CMV-associated TCR beta chains appeared to be HLA-restricted in a later analysis, and the HLA associations seemed to be driven largely by CMV exposure. In a later genetic analysis, a missense DCLRE1C variant was associated with V-gene and J-gene trimming of TCR beta chains, and the association was replicated in an independent cohort. An earlier analysis of approximately 570 of the donors showed that most TCR beta V segments appeared in productive rearrangements either about 87% or about 30% of the time, which broadly matched IMGT annotations. The classifier was reported to diagnose cytomegalovirus status with high specificity and sensitivity in both the original and validation cohorts. Roughly uniform sequencing depth across donors was assumed in presence/absence analyses, although this assumption may not hold. In a later genetic analysis, fewer N-insertions in productive TCRs were reported among donors in an Asian-associated ancestry cluster than the roughly 700-donor mean. Compared with equally common non-associated chains, HLA-associated TCR beta chains in a later analysis were more clonally expanded and had lower generation probabilities. A few of the identified cytomegalovirus-associated TCR beta chains were confirmed in vitro to be specific for cytomegalovirus antigens. Most TCR sequences were observed very rarely across donors, whereas some public TCRs were present in many individuals. Some IMGT-functional V segments, including TRBV6-2 and TRBV6-3, could not be told apart with the 87-base-pair reads, so those segments were excluded. The study gave a list of 150 to 200 TCR beta chains associated with cytomegalovirus. A further reported finding was that TCR beta sequences accurately predicted the HLA-A and HLA-B alleles for most subjects in the first cohort.

About this clone itself: No antigen is known for it.

The germline V gene supplies CDR1 SQVTM and CDR2 ANQGSEA. The CDR3 runs 12 amino acids, cysteine and phenylalanine included. The read is trimmed to its CDR3 DNA, 36 bases read in frame from base 1. V is trimmed back by 4 bases and J by 3 bases, and the junction contains 2 bases that no gene match accounts for. Libraries were prepared through the immunoSEQ multiplex PCR assay. For the multiplex PCR, a mixture combining 60 forward primers for TCR Vbeta segments and 13 reverse primers for TCR Jbeta segments was used. A multiplex PCR assay on genomic DNA amplified the CDR3 region of rearranged TCR beta genes. The amplified TCR beta libraries were sequenced on the Illumina HiSeq System as 87-base-pair reads. For the original study's pipeline: A later analysis counted approximately 76 million unique TCR beta chains across the 666 repertoires, and around 12 million of these chains were shared by at least two donors. To remove PCR and sequencing errors, raw reads were error-corrected and collapsed into unique sequences using a nearest-neighbor algorithm that merged closely related sequences. To assign V, D and J gene segments, CDR3 sequences were aligned to IMGT reference sequences. For a sequence to be retained, a match of at least six nucleotides to both a V gene segment and a J gene segment was required. Rearrangements were classified as productive when the CDR3 lacked stop codons and remained in frame with V and J, and all other rearrangements were classified as non-productive. Following IMGT convention, CDR3 was defined as the stretch from the second conserved V-encoded cysteine to the conserved J-encoded phenylalanine. Sequences without an unambiguous match to a single V gene segment were excluded from the earlier analysis of several hundred of the donors. In an earlier analysis of more than 500 of the donors, a V segment was called functional when productive rearrangements were above 56.7%, and segregating when the standard deviation between donors exceeded 5%. A statistical classification framework was developed to diagnose cytomegalovirus status using the catalog of TCR beta chain sequences. V and J gene assignment, in a later analysis, came from comparing TCR nucleotide sequences with IMGT/GENE-DB human TR gene sequences. In a later analysis, CDR3 sequences and most-parsimonious VDJ recombination scenarios were assigned using the TCRdist pipeline. In a later analysis, each TCR beta chain was defined by its CDR3 amino acid sequence together with its V-gene family, and reads lacking a unique V-gene family were excluded. To address suspected cross-contamination and a sequencing artifact, a later analysis removed roughly 580 highly shared, low-generation-probability nucleotide sequences. For each public chain, a later analysis derived a clonal expansion index from normalized ranks of inferred template counts within each repertoire. In a later analysis, generation probabilities were computed using a VDJ recombination model fitted to out-of-frame rearrangements, and the results were checked against IGoR. Hypergeometric tests were used in a later analysis to score TCR-TCR, TCR-HLA and TCR-CMV co-occurrence, with a repertoire-size bias correction applied to the TCR pairs. In a later analysis, false discovery rates were estimated by permuting HLA or CMV assignments 20 times. In a later analysis, co-occurring TCRs were grouped with DBSCAN, and TCRdist sequence similarity was added when clustering was performed within HLA-allele-positive subsets. Repertoires with fewer than 30,000 or more than 120,000 public chains, plus five repertoires with anomalous nucleotide sharing, were excluded from co-occurrence clustering. TCRdb re-hosts the immuneACCESS table, in-frame sequences only. Its copies lack some clones; in the studies checked, an unresolved V gene accounts for under half of them, and the cause for the rest is not known. The DNA gave D and trimming, while V, J and clone size come from that table. The table for this sample records about 67,000 clones. Roughly 4.7% of the sample belongs to the ten largest clones.

The cohort comprised some 700 healthy bone marrow donors. Cohort members were all nominally healthy when sampled, although unrecorded immune exposures were likely present. The donor was CMV seropositive and was included in the group of 250 to 300 seropositive cohort members. A peripheral blood sample was collected from each donor, and TCR beta sequencing was performed on peripheral blood mononuclear cells. Genomic DNA extraction from the blood cell samples was performed with the Qiagen DNeasy Blood Extraction Kit. Recombination connected TRBV29-1 to TRBJ1-2; TRBD1 fits 7 bases in the junction. The sequence was collected from a woman aged 40 to 50 in good health and CMV-seropositive. Sequences were obtained from PBMCs. The CDR3 reads CSVGGQDYGYTF. The DNA reads as follows: TGCAGCGTTGGAGGACAGGACTATGGCTACACCTTC.